The 21 T cell receptor beta chains given below trace back to one sample, sequenced in a study of blood T cell repertoires in COVID-19. The data were produced by immunoSEQ multiplex PCR, yet TCRdb's version contains in-frame clones alone and is incomplete. This table holds over 250,000 clones, over 75% found once. What was sequenced was peripheral blood. The receptors originated from a woman aged 50 to 65 with acute or convalescent COVID-19.

J is TRBJ2-2 and V is TRBV4-1; maybe TRBD1 (5 bases). The CDR3 is made up of 16 amino acids. V lost 1 base and J 1 base, leaving 10 bases between the germline ends. Germline CDR1 and CDR2: MGHRA and YSYEKL. The CDR3 region has the DNA TGCGCCAGCAGCCAAGCCCCAGACAGGAACACCGGGGAGCTGTTTTTT. The encoded protein is CASSQAPDRNTGELFF.

The chain links TRBV4-1 to TRBJ1-2; possible D gene TRBD1, 5 bases. The CDR3 spans 14 residues. Trimming pared 0 bases from V and 6 bases from J, leaving 11 bases between. Germline CDR1 MGHRA, CDR2 YSYEKL. The CDR3 DNA reads as TGCGCCAGCAGCCAAGAAGGCAGGGCTAATGGCTACACCTTC. It specifies CASSQEGRANGYTF.

The rearrangement joins TRBV18 to TRBJ2-3, with D possibly matching TRBD2 (6 bases). This CDR3 has 14 amino acids. With 3 bases removed from V and 6 bases from J, the gap between germline ends came to 13 bases. Germline values: CDR1 KGHSH, CDR2 LQKENI. CDR3 protein: CASSPLATRDTQYF. As DNA, the CDR3 is TGTGCCAGCTCACCTCTAGCGACCCGGGATACGCAGTATTTT.

This chain joins TRBV29-1 and TRBJ2-5; 7 bases align to TRBD1. Germline CDR1 is SQVTM and CDR2 is ANQGSEA. The CDR3 is 13 amino acids. The junction had 10 bases not matched to a gene; V was cut back by 6 bases and J by 6 bases. CDR3: CSVASGGWKTQYF. The CDR3 DNA reads as TGCAGCGTCGCTTCAGGGGGATGGAAGACCCAGTACTTC. Full variable domain (rest looked up from reference TRBV29-1 and TRBJ2-5): SAVISQKPSRDICQRGTSLTIQCQVDSQVTMMFWYRQQPGQSLTLIATANQGSEATYESGFVIDKFPISRPNLTFSTLTVSNMSPEDSSIYLCSVASGGWKTQYFGPGTRLLVL.

The chain combines TRBV19 with TRBJ1-6; weak D call: TRBD1 (6 bases). The CDR3 extends over 13 amino acids. Germline-derived CDR1 and CDR2 are LNHDA and SQIVND (reference sequence). The V gene lost 6 bases and the J gene lost 7 bases, with 10 bases spanning the gap. As DNA, the CDR3 is TGTGCCAGTAGCACTACAGGGAATTCACCCCTCCACTTT. Translated: CASSTTGNSPLHF. The variable domain in full, with the rest retrieved from reference TRBV19 and TRBJ1-6, is DGGITQSPKYLFRKEGQNVTLSCEQNLNHDAMYWYRQDPGQGLRLIYYSQIVNDFQKGDIAEGYSVSREKKESFPLTVTSAQKNPTAFYLCASSTTGNSPLHFGNGTRLTVT.

The J gene is TRBJ2-1, the V gene TRBV5-4; TRBD2 matches at 9 bases. The CDR3 is 15 amino acids. V dropped 2 bases and J dropped 4; count of bases not matched to a gene: 4. Germline V CDR1 and CDR2: SGHNT, YYREEE (reference sequence). The CDR3 sequence: CASSFSSGNYNEQFF. In DNA form, the CDR3 reads TGTGCCAGCAGCTTTTCTAGCGGGAATTACAATGAGCAGTTCTTC.

The V gene is TRBV5-1, the J gene TRBJ1-1, with 9 nucleotides matching TRBD1. CDR3 size: 15 residues. Germline CDR1 SGHRS, CDR2 YFSETQ. V gave up 4 bases and J gave up 2 bases; unmatched junction bases: 6. The CDR3 spells CASSNRDRDNTEAFF. The DNA of the CDR3 is TGCGCCAGCAGCAATAGGGACAGGGACAACACTGAAGCTTTCTTT. Together with reference TRBV5-1 and TRBJ1-1, the CDR3 gives the full variable domain: KAGVTQTPRYLIKTRGQQVTLSCSPISGHRSVSWYQQTPGQGLQFLFEYFSETQRNKGNFPGRFSGRQFSNSRSEMNVSTLELGDSALYLCASSNRDRDNTEAFFGQGTRLTVV.

This clone was picked up a small number of times. The chain's CDR3 is CASSPGPPGLAESGELFF. In DNA, the CDR3 is TGTGCCAGCAGCCCGGGACCCCCGGGACTAGCGGAATCCGGGGAGCTGTTTTTT. The V gene is TRBV7-3, the J gene TRBJ2-2, with TRBD2 matching over 11 bases. Per the germline V gene, CDR1 is SGHTA and CDR2 is FQGTGA. The CDR3 has 18 amino acids. V gave up 5 bases and J gave up 6 bases; unmatched junction bases: 14.

The genes are TRBV12-3 or TRBV12-4 and TRBJ1-2, with 8 bases identical to TRBD1. The V and J ends lost 5 bases and 8 bases, in that order; junction bases with no gene match: 7. The CDR3 has 13 residues. The CDR3 sequence: CASSRTGKPGYTF. CDR3 nucleotides: TGTGCCAGCAGTCGGACAGGGAAGCCAGGCTACACCTTC.

The chain has TRBV5-1 and TRBJ2-2, with 7 nucleotides matching TRBD2. This CDR3 contains 16 residues. The germline gives CDR1 SGHRS, CDR2 YFSETQ. V dropped 2 bases and J dropped 0; count of bases not matched to a gene: 4. The CDR3 loop is CASSFPSGANTGELFF. The CDR3 region has the DNA TGCGCCAGCAGCTTTCCTAGCGGAGCGAACACCGGGGAGCTGTTTTTT.

In DNA form, the CDR3 reads TGTGCCAGCTCACCGGGGGCAGGCCCGAACACTGAAGCTTTCTTT. This gives the protein CASSPGAGPNTEAFF. The genes are TRBV18 and TRBJ1-1; tentative D call: TRBD1 (6 bases). V was cut by 3 bases and J by 1 base, with 12 bases left in between. In germline, CDR1 is KGHSH, CDR2 LQKENI. This CDR3 region has 15 residues.

This chain uses TRBV6-1 with TRBJ2-3; a possible D gene is TRBD2 (7 bases). The germline V and J ends were trimmed by 0 bases and 0 bases, with 13 bases remaining between them. This CDR3 has 17 amino acids. Germline CDR1 MNHNS, CDR2 SASEGT. DNA for the CDR3: TGTGCCAGCAGTGAAGCGGCGGGGGCAGATAGCACAGATACGCAGTATTTT. Translation gives CASSEAAGADSTDTQYF.

The chain employs TRBV5-1 and TRBJ2-5; 9 nucleotides agree with TRBD2. Germline trimming cut 0 bases from V and 2 bases from J; bases unmatched to any gene: 5. Germline assignment: CDR1 SGHRS and CDR2 YFSETQ. The CDR3 is made up of 16 amino acids. The CDR3 DNA reads as TGCGCCAGCAGCTTGGCGGGACTAGCAGAACAAGAGACCCAGTACTTC. Its protein is CASSLAGLAEQETQYF.

CDR3 in DNA: TGTGCCAGCAGCCGCCAGGGGTCATTGCTCGTGGATACGCAGTATTTT. Residues: CASSRQGSLLVDTQYF. The chain joins TRBV4-2 to TRBJ2-3; D might be TRBD1 (6 bases). The CDR3 extends over 16 amino acids. Germline V gene lookup returns CDR1 LGHNA and CDR2 YNFKEQ. Trimming removed 4 bases from V and 6 bases from J, with 20 bases in between.

This clone was seen only once. V is TRBV16 and J is TRBJ1-4; D is undetermined. Trimming cost V 1 base and J 4 bases, with 7 bases left between them. This CDR3 spans 14 amino acids. In germline, CDR1 is KGHSY, CDR2 FQNENV. CDR3 coding DNA: TGTGCCAGCAGCCAATTAACCGGTAATGAAAAACTGTTTTTT. Translation gives CASSQLTGNEKLFF. Supplemented by reference TRBV16 and TRBJ1-4, the full variable domain reads GEEVAQTPKHLVRGEGQKAKLYCAPIKGHSYVFWYQQVLKNEFKFLISFQNENVFDETGMPKERFSAKCLPNSPCSLEIQATKLEDSAVYFCASSQLTGNEKLFFGSGTQLSVL.

A word on this clone: The same CDR3 also results from other DNA sequences found in this sample. The J gene is TRBJ2-7, the V gene TRBV7-9; D not certain. Trimming shortened V by 5 bases and J by 3 bases, and 5 bases separated the two germline ends. The CDR3 is 11 amino acids. Looked up from germline, CDR1 is SEHNR and CDR2 is FQNEAQ (reference sequence). The CDR3 DNA reads TGTGCCAGCAGCCTCAGCTACGAGCAGTACTTC. Amino acid sequence: CASSLSYEQYF.

The genes are TRBV5-1 and TRBJ1-1, with TRBD1 matching 12 bases. With V trimmed by 0 bases and J by 4 bases, 7 bases remained unmatched. Germline CDR1 and CDR2: SGHRS and YFSETQ. This CDR3 spans 17 amino acids. CDR3 sequence reads: CASSLAGTGGSSTEAFF. CDR3 nucleotides: TGCGCCAGCAGCTTGGCCGGGACAGGGGGCTCTAGCACTGAAGCTTTCTTT.

The chain links TRBV6-1 to TRBJ2-2, with D possibly being TRBD1 (6 bases). CDR3 length: 15 residues. CDR1 MNHNS and CDR2 SASEGT come from the germline V gene. Trimming pared 2 bases from V and 8 bases from J, leaving 15 bases between. The CDR3 bases are TGTGCCAGCAGTGAACGCAGGGGTACGACTGGGGAGCTGTTTTTT. Translated: CASSERRGTTGELFF.

J is TRBJ2-1 and V is TRBV27; 10 bases fit TRBD2. This CDR3 is built from 17 residues. Germline V CDR1 and CDR2: MNHEY, SMNVEV (reference sequence). Unmatched junction bases numbered 17, after V lost 7 bases and J lost 8 bases. The CDR3 loop is CASTFFTLAGVFDEQFF. The CDR3, as DNA: TGTGCCAGCACCTTTTTCACCCTAGCGGGAGTTTTCGATGAGCAGTTCTTC.

This chain uses TRBV4-2 with TRBJ2-1; D is perhaps TRBD2 (6 bases). V dropped 4 bases and J dropped 10 bases, with 11 bases sitting between them. The V gene's germline CDR1 is LGHNA and CDR2 YNFKEQ. The CDR3 spans 12 residues. CDR3 bases: TGTGCCAGCAGCCTACTAGCCTCCGAGCAGTTCTTC. Amino acids: CASSLLASEQFF.

This clone is a singleton in its sample. This chain connects TRBV19 to TRBJ2-3, with D perhaps matching TRBD1 (6 bases). Per germline, CDR1 LNHDA and CDR2 SQIVND (reference sequence). The V end was cut by 6 bases, the J end by 0 bases, with 10 bases between. This CDR3 comprises 14 residues. CDR3 protein: CASRTGASTDTQYF. The CDR3 DNA sequence: TGTGCCAGTAGGACAGGAGCTAGCACAGATACGCAGTATTTT.